This record looks at one T cell receptor beta chain sequence and its context. What it recognizes is unknown. Adult Caucasians living in Nashville, Tennessee made up all of the donors. Germline lookup yields CDR1 SGHAT and CDR2 FQNNGV. Trimming cost V 2 bases and J 3 bases, with 11 bases left between them. The CDR3 sequence is 15 residues long. The assay was immunoSEQ multiplex PCR, and TCRdb's table has in-frame clones only and misses some. The sample has 1.4 million or so clones, approximately 98.5% seen once. This entry comes from a study of shared clonotypes between healthy human individuals. General study points: Generally, estimated richness proved larger in naive subsets than it did in memory subsets. The expectation was that sequencing depth would affect clonotype sharing among donors. Several donors held about 5% of naive CD4 clonotypes in common.

The sequenced sample was naive CD4+ T cells sorted from blood. As for subset: CD45RA+ positively selected. This TCR came from a man aged 25 to 40 in good health. This chain joins TRBV11-2 and TRBJ1-5; D not resolved. CDR3: CASSLQRRPNQPQHF. DNA of the CDR3: TGTGCCAGCAGCTTACAGCGCCGGCCCAATCAGCCCCAGCATTTT.